Listed below are T cell receptor beta chains from one sample, sequenced in a study of beta chain features in type 1 diabetes. Produced via immunoSEQ multiplex PCR; TCRdb's table is partial and in-frame only. The sample contains under 800,000 clones, roughly a sixth of which appear only once. Material: naive CD4+ T cells from blood. These receptors were collected from a man aged 18 to 35 in good health. Each CDR3 is given with its conserved first and last residue. Fields, in order: J gene, CDR3 length, D gene, V gene, clone size, CDR3 DNA, CDR3 protein. The D gene is left open where the match is weak. Only some rows state a clone size, as once, few, many or a class for expanded clones.

TRBJ1-1	14	TRBD1	TRBV6-5	few	TGTGCCAGCACCCCAGGGGGGGCAGGAACTGAAGCTTTCTTT	CASTPGGAGTEAFF
TRBJ1-1	15	NA	TRBV4-2	few	TGTGCCAGCAGCCAAGTTATCAGTAAGAGGACTGAAGCTTTCTTT	CASSQVISKRTEAFF
TRBJ1-3	15	NA	TRBV7-2	NA	TGTGCCAGCAGCTTAGACAGGGTGTCTGGAAACACCATATATTTT	CASSLDRVSGNTIYF
TRBJ1-1	12	NA	TRBV5-1	few	TGCGCCAGCAGCTTGGTGAACACTGAAGCTTTCTTT	CASSLVNTEAFF
TRBJ2-3	17	NA	TRBV28	NA	TGTGCCAGCAGTTTACTCGGGACTCCCGCTAGCACAGATACGCAGTATTTT	CASSLLGTPASTDTQYF
TRBJ2-2	14	NA	TRBV7-9	few	TGTGCCAGCAGCTTAGGACAGCTGCTGGGGGAGCTGTTTTTT	CASSLGQLLGELFF
TRBJ2-5	14	TRBD2	TRBV5-1	few	TGCGCCAGCAGCCGTCTCGCGGGGGGAGAGACCCAGTACTTC	CASSRLAGGETQYF
TRBJ2-3	16	TRBD2	TRBV7-9	NA	TGTGCCAGCAGCTTGCTTCCGAGCGGGGGGTCGGATACGCAGTATTTT	CASSLLPSGGSDTQYF
TRBJ2-1	13	NA	TRBV7-3	few	TGTGCCAGCAGCTTAAGAGGAGGCAATGAGCAGTTCTTC	CASSLRGGNEQFF
TRBJ2-4	14	TRBD1	TRBV4-2	few	TGTGCCAGCAGCCAACCAGGGGGCCGCGACATTCAGTACTTC	CASSQPGGRDIQYF
TRBJ2-7	15	NA	TRBV19	few	TGTGCCAGTAGTATCTTTTGGGAGGCCCCCTACGAGCAGTACTTC	CASSIFWEAPYEQYF
TRBJ2-4	14	NA	TRBV5-1	NA	TGCGCCAGCAGCTTCCAGGGAGCGTTGGACATTCAGTACTTC	CASSFQGALDIQYF
TRBJ2-7	13	NA	TRBV10-3	few	TGTGCCATCAGTGAGTCCGGTTCCTACGAGCAGTACTTC	CAISESGSYEQYF
TRBJ2-1	15	NA	TRBV19	few	TGTGCCACTCATCCTCCGGACAGCTCCTACAATGAGCAGTTCTTC	CATHPPDSSYNEQFF
TRBJ2-4	13	NA	TRBV7-8	few	TGTGCCAGCAGCCCTGGGTTCAAAAACATTCAGTACTTC	CASSPGFKNIQYF
TRBJ1-1	14	NA	TRBV30	NA	TGTGCCTGGAGTAAGTCAGCAATGAACACTGAAGCTTTCTTT	CAWSKSAMNTEAFF
TRBJ2-2	16	TRBD2	TRBV14	few	TGTGCCAGCAGCCAAGGGCTAGCGGGGAACACCGGGGAGCTGTTTTTT	CASSQGLAGNTGELFF
TRBJ1-6	14	NA	TRBV7-9	few	TGTGCCAGCAGCCCGGGACTAAATAATTCACCCCTCCACTTT	CASSPGLNNSPLHF
TRBJ2-1	14	TRBD1	TRBV28	few	TGTGCCAGCAGATCCGGGACAGGGCACAATGAGCAGTTCTTC	CASRSGTGHNEQFF
TRBJ2-5	12	NA	TRBV25-1	many	TGTGCCAGCAGGACGACGGGGGAGACCCAGTACTTC	CASRTTGETQYF
TRBJ2-7	14	TRBD1	TRBV27	few	TGTGCCAGCAGTCGCCGGACAGGGGATTACGAGCAGTACTTC	CASSRRTGDYEQYF
TRBJ2-7	15	NA	TRBV21-1	NA	TGTGCCAGCAGCAAAGCAGGGACGGTAAACTACGAGCAGTACTTC	CASSKAGTVNYEQYF
TRBJ1-6	14	NA	TRBV7-2	NA	TGTGCCAGCAGCTTATATGGAGGGAATTCACCCCTCCACTTT	CASSLYGGNSPLHF
TRBJ2-7	12	TRBD1	TRBV5-1	few	TGCGCCAGCAGCAACAACAGGGGCCCGGGGTACTTC	CASSNNRGPGYF
TRBJ2-3	15	TRBD2	TRBV11-2	NA	TGTGCCCGGCCTAGCGGGGGTGCTAGCACAGATACGCAGTATTTT	CARPSGGASTDTQYF
TRBJ1-2	16	NA	TRBV6-1	NA	TGTGCCAGCAGTGTAGGAGTAACGGTCACGGGCTATGGCTACACCTTC	CASSVGVTVTGYGYTF
TRBJ2-5	15	NA	TRBV19	few	TGTGCCAGTAGTCCCCCGATAGTAGGCGACGAGACCCAGTACTTC	CASSPPIVGDETQYF
TRBJ1-6	13	NA	TRBV30	NA	TGTGCCTGGGGGCGGTCCGGCAATTCACCCCTCCACTTT	CAWGRSGNSPLHF
TRBJ2-7	14	TRBD2	TRBV5-4	few	TGTGCCAGCAGCCCGCCGGGACTAGCGGATGAGCAGTACTTC	CASSPPGLADEQYF
TRBJ2-5	14	NA	TRBV7-9	few	TGTGCCAGCAGCTTGGTGACACAACAAGAGACCCAGTACTTC	CASSLVTQQETQYF
TRBJ2-5	12	TRBD2	TRBV7-2	NA	TGTGCCAGCAGCACTTCCGGGACTAACTCTTACTTC	CASSTSGTNSYF
TRBJ1-2	12	NA	TRBV27	NA	TGTGCCAGCTGGAGGGGGTCCTATGGCTACACCTTC	CASWRGSYGYTF
TRBJ2-7	15	NA	TRBV7-2	NA	TGTGCCAGCAGCCCGAGACTAGTAGGCTCCTACGAGCAGTACTTC	CASSPRLVGSYEQYF
TRBJ1-2	15	NA	TRBV6-1	NA	TGTGCCAGCAGTGTCGGGACTACCGGGACACGGGGCTACACCTTC	CASSVGTTGTRGYTF
TRBJ1-2	13	NA	TRBV5-1	NA	TGCGCCAGCAGCCCTCCCGGCAACTATGGCTACACCTTC	CASSPPGNYGYTF
TRBJ2-7	14	NA	TRBV5-6	NA	TGTGCCAGCAGCTTGGAAGGAACCACCTACGAGCAGTACTTC	CASSLEGTTYEQYF
TRBJ2-1	11	NA	TRBV19	few	TGTGCCAGTAGAACCCGCAATGAGCAGTTCTTC	CASRTRNEQFF
TRBJ1-3	12	NA	TRBV29-1	NA	TGCAGCGTTCCCCGGACTGGAAACACCATATATTTT	CSVPRTGNTIYF
TRBJ2-5	13	NA	TRBV15	NA	TGTGCCACCAGCAGGGACCTCATGGAGACCCAGTACTTC	CATSRDLMETQYF
TRBJ1-1	18	NA	TRBV4-3	few	TGCGCCAGCAGCCAAGATATCGCTTACAGGGTCCTGAACACTGAAGCTTTCTTT	CASSQDIAYRVLNTEAFF
TRBJ1-5	15	NA	TRBV23-1	many	TGCGCCAGCAGTCAGCGACCAAGGAGCAATCAGCCCCAGCATTTT	CASSQRPRSNQPQHF
TRBJ2-7	16	TRBD1	TRBV27	NA	TGTGCCAGCAGTTCCCAGGACAGGGGTGGAAGGGGTGAGCAGTACTTC	CASSSQDRGGRGEQYF
TRBJ1-4	11	NA	TRBV2	NA	TGTGCCAGCAGTGAAGCGCGAAAACTGTTTTTT	CASSEARKLFF
TRBJ2-1	17	NA	TRBV27	NA	TGTGCCAGCAGTTTAAGGGGCGGGCGAAAATTCCACAATGAGCAGTTCTTC	CASSLRGGRKFHNEQFF
TRBJ2-1	12	NA	TRBV7-2	NA	TGTGCCAGCAGCTCCTATCCTAATGAGCAGTTCTTC	CASSSYPNEQFF